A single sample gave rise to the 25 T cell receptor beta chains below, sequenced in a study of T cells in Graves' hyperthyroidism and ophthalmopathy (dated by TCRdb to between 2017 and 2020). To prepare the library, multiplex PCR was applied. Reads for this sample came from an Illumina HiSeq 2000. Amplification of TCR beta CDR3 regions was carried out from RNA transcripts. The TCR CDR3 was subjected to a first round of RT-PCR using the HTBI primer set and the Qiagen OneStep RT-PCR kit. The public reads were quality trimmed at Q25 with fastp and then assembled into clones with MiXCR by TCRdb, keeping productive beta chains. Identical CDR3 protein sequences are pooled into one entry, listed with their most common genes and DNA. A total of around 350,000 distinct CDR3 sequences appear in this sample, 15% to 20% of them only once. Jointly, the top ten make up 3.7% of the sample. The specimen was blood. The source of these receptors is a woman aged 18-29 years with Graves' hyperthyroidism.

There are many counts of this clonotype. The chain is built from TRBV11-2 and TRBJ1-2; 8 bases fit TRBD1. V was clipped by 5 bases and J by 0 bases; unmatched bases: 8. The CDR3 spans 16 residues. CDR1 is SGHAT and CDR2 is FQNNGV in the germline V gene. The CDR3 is CASSLRSTGANYGYTF. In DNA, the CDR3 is TGTGCCAGCAGCCTCCGCTCGACAGGGGCTAACTATGGCTACACCTTC. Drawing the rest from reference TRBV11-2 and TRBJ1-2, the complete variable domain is EAGVAQSPRYKIIEKRQSVAFWCNPISGHATLYWYQQILGQGPKLLIQFQNNGVVDDSQLPKDRFSAERLKGVDSTLKIQPAKLEDSAVYLCASSLRSTGANYGYTFGSGTRLTVV.

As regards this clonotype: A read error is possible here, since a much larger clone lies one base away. Here the CDR3 reads CSVVGLTGELFF. The DNA of the CDR3 is TGCAGCGTTGTAGGCCTAACCGGGGAGCTGTTTTTT. This rearrangement joins TRBV29-1 to TRBJ2-2; D call uncertain. The germline V gene encodes CDR1 SQVTM and CDR2 ANQGSEA. V was trimmed by 4 bases and J by 5 bases, leaving 8 bases between them. CDR3 length equals 12 residues.

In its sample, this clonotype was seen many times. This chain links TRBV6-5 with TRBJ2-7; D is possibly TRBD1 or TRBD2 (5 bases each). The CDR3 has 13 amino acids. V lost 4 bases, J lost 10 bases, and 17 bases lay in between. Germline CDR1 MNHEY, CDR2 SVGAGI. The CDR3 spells CASSSGVGPTQYF. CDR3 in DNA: TGTGCCAGCAGTTCCGGGGTGGGACCAACCCAGTACTTC.

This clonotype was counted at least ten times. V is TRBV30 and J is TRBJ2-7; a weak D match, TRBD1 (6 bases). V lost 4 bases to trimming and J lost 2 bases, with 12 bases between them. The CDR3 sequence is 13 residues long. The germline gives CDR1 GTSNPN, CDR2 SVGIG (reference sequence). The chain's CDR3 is CAWTDSSTYEQYF. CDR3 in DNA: TGTGCCTGGACGGACAGTAGCACCTACGAGCAGTACTTC.

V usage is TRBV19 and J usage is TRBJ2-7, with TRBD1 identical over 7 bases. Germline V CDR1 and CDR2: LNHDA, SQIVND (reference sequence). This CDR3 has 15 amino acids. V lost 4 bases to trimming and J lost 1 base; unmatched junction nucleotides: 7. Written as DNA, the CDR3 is TGTGCCAGTAGTAACAGGGGAATCGGTTCCTACGAGCAGTACTTC. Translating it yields CASSNRGIGSYEQYF.

CDR3 protein: CASSYNTNTEAFF. The CDR3 DNA reads as TGTGCCAGCAGTTACAACACGAACACTGAAGCTTTCTTT. The rearrangement uses TRBV28 and TRBJ1-1; D is ambiguous. The V end was cut by 4 bases, the J end by 1 base, with 7 bases between. Germline V gives CDR1 MDHEN, CDR2 SYDVKM. The length of the CDR3 is 13 residues.

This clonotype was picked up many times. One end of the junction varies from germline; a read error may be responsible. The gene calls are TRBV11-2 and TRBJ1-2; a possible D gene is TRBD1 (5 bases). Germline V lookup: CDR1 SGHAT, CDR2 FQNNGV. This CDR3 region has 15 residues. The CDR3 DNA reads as TGCGCCAGCAGCTTAGTCTCCTTAGGGGTCTATGGCTACACCTTC. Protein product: CASSLVSLGVYGYTF. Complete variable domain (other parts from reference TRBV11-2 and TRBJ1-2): EAGVAQSPRYKIIEKRQSVAFWCNPISGHATLYWYQQILGQGPKLLIQFQNNGVVDDSQLPKDRFSAERLKGVDSTLKIQPAKLEDSAVYLCASSLVSLGVYGYTFGSGTRLTVV.

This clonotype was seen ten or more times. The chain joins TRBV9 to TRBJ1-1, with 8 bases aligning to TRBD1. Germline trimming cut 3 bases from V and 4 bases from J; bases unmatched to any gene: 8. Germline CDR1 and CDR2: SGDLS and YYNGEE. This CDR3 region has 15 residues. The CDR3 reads CASSAGTGRGTEAFF. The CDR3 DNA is TGTGCCAGCAGCGCCGGGACAGGCCGAGGCACTGAAGCTTTCTTT. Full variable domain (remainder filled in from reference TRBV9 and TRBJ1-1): DSGVTQTPKHLITATGQRVTLRCSPRSGDLSVYWYQQSLDQGLQFLIQYYNGEERAKGNILERFSAQQFPDLHSELNLSSLELGDSALYFCASSAGTGRGTEAFFGQGTRLTVV.

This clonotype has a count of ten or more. DNA of the CDR3: TGCAGTGCTCACCGGGACAGTTACGAGCAGTACTTC. Protein sequence: CSAHRDSYEQYF. This chain joins TRBV20-1 and TRBJ2-7; TRBD1 agrees at 7 bases. CDR1 DFQATT and CDR2 SNEGSKA come from the germline V gene (reference sequence). The CDR3 has 12 residues. J lost 4 bases, V lost 5 bases, and 5 bases had no gene match.

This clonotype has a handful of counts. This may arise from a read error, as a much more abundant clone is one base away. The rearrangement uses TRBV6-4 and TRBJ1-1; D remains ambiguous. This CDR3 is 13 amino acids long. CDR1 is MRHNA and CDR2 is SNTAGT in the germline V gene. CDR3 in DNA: TGTGCCAGCAGTTACTCGAGGAACACTGAAGCTTTCTTT. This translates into CASSYSRNTEAFF.

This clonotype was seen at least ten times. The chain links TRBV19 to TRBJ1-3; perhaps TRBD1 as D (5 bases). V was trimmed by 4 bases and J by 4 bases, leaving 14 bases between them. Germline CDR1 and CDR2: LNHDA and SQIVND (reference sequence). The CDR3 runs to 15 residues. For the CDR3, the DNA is TGTGCCAGTAGTACGCCGGGACGGGGAGGAAACACCATATATTTT. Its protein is CASSTPGRGGNTIYF.

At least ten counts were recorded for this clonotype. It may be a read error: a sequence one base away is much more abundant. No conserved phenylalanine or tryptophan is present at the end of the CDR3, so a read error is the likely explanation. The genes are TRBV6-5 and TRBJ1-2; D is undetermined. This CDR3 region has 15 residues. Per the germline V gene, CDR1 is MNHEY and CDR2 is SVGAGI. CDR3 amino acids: CASSYSATWNYGYTS. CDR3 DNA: TGTGCCAGCAGTTACTCGGCCACTTGGAACTATGGTTACACCTCC.

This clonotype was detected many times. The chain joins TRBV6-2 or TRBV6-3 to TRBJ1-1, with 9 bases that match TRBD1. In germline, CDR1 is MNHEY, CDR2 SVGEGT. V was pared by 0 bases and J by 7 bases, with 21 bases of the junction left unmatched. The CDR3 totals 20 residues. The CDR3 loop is CASSYSAYALGTGIVGEAFF. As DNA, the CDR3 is TGTGCCAGCAGTTACTCCGCGTACGCTTTGGGGACAGGGATTGTAGGTGAAGCTTTCTTT.

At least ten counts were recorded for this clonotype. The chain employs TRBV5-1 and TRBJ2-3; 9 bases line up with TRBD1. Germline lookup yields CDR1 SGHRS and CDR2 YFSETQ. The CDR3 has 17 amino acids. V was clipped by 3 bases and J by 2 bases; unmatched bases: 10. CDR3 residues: CASSYTQGALNTDTQYF. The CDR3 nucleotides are TGCGCCAGCAGCTACACACAGGGGGCACTGAACACAGATACGCAGTATTTT. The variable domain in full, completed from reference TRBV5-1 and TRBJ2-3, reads KAGVTQTPRYLIKTRGQQVTLSCSPISGHRSVSWYQQTPGQGLQFLFEYFSETQRNKGNFPGRFSGRQFSNSRSEMNVSTLELGDSALYLCASSYTQGALNTDTQYFGPGTRLTVL.

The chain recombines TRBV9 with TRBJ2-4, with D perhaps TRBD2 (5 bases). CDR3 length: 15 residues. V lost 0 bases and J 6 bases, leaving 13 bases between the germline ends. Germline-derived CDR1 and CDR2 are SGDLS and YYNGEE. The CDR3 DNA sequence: TGTGCCAGCAGCGTAGGGCCAACAGAGGGAAACATTCAGTACTTC. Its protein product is CASSVGPTEGNIQYF.

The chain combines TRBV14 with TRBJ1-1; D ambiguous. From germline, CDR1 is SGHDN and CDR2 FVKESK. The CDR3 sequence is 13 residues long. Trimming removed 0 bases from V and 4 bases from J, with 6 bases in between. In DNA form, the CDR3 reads TGTGCCAGCAGCCAAGATCTATCCACTGAAGCTTTCTTT. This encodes CASSQDLSTEAFF.

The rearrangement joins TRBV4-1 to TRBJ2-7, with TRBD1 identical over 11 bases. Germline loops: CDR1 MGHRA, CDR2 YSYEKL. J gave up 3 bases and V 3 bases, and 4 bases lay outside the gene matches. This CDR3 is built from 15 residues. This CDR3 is CASSHGQGANYEQYF. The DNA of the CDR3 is TGCGCCAGCAGCCACGGACAGGGGGCTAACTACGAGCAGTACTTC.

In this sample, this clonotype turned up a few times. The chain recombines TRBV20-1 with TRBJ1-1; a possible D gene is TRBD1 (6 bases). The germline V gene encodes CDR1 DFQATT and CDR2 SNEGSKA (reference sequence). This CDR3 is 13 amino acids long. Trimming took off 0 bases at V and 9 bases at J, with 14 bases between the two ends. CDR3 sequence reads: CSARDWRGGKAFF. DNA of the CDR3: TGCAGTGCTAGAGATTGGAGGGGGGGCAAAGCTTTCTTT.

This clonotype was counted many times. CDR3 nucleotide sequence: TGTGCCAGCAGTAAAAACTCCGGGACGGAAGAAGCTTTCTTT. This gives the protein CASSKNSGTEEAFF. This sequence joins TRBV6-1 and TRBJ1-1; D is possibly TRBD1 (5 bases). Trimming pared 5 bases from V and 8 bases from J, leaving 18 bases between. The germline CDR1 and CDR2 sequences are MNHNS and SASEGT. The CDR3 consists of 14 residues.

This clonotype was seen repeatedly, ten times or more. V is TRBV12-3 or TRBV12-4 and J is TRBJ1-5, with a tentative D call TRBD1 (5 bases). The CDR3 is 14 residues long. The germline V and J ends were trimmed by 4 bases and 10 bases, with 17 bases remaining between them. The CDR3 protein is CASSWDRAGGPQHF. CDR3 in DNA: TGTGCCAGCAGTTGGGACCGGGCCGGGGGACCCCAGCATTTT.

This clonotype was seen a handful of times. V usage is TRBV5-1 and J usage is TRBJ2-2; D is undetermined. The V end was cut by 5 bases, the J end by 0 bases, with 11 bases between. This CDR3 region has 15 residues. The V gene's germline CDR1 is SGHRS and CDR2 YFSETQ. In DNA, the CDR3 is TGCGCCAGCAGAGACGGCAGCGCGAACACCGGGGAGCTGTTTTTT. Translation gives CASRDGSANTGELFF.

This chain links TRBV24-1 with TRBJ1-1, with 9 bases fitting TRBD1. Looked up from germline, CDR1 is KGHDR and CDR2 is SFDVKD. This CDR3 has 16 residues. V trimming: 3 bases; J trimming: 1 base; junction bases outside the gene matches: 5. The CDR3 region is CATSDGGQGSNTEAFF. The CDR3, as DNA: TGTGCCACCAGTGATGGCGGACAGGGGTCGAACACTGAAGCTTTCTTT.

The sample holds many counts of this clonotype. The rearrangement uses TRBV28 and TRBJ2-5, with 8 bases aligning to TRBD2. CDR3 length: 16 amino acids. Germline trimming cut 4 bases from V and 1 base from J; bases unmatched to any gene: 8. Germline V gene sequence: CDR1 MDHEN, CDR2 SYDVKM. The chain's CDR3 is CASSSRPTSGQETQYF. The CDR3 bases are TGTGCCAGCAGTTCCCGCCCTACTAGCGGCCAAGAGACCCAGTACTTC.

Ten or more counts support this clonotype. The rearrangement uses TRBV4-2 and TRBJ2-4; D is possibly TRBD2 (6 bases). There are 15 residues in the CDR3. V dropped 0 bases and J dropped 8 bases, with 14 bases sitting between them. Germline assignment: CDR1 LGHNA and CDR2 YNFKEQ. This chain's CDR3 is CASSQDQGREDIQYF. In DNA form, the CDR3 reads TGTGCCAGCAGCCAAGATCAAGGCAGGGAGGACATTCAGTACTTC.

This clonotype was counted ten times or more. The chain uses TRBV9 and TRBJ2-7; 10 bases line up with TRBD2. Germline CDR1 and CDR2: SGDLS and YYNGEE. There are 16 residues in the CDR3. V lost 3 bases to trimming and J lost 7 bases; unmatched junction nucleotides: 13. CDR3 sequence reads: CASSGLGAGGPREQYF. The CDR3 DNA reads TGTGCCAGCAGCGGGCTAGGAGCGGGGGGGCCGAGGGAGCAGTACTTC.